This TCR beta chain was captured in a study of blood T cell repertoires in COVID-19. About the study: Researchers got acute and convalescent COVID-19 samples from the United States, Italy and Spain.

Germline CDR1 is WSHSY and CDR2 is SAAADI. The V gene lost 2 bases and the J gene lost 7 bases, with 9 bases spanning the gap. There are 14 residues in the CDR3. Sequencing was performed with immunoSEQ multiplex PCR; in TCRdb, only in-frame clones are kept and a portion is missing. The profile shows over 20,000 clones, around 92% of them singletons. This chain joins TRBV10-2 and TRBJ1-6, with a tentative D call TRBD1 (5 bases). Sequenced sample: peripheral blood. This TCR was sampled from a woman in her 70s with active COVID-19. CDR3: CASSEGRANSPLHF. CDR3 DNA sequence: TGCGCCAGCAGTGAGGGCAGGGCAAATTCACCCCTCCACTTT.